This is a list of T cell receptor beta chains from one sample in a study of cytomegalovirus exposure and HLA in healthy donors. TCRdb's table, derived via immunoSEQ multiplex PCR, lists solely in-frame clones and lacks some. The repertoire consists of 150,000 to 200,000 clones, with around four fifths occurring once and the leading ten covering approximately 0.99%. Sequencing input: PBMCs. The receptors were gathered from a woman aged 40-49 years in good health and CMV-seronegative. Each CDR3 is given with its conserved first and last residue. A D gene is named only where the DNA matches it firmly. Some rows mark clone size as missing; the rest say once, few, many or name a class of expanded clone.

d_call	clone_size	v_call	j_call	cdr3_nt	cdr3_aa
TRBD2	.	TRBV30	TRBJ2-1	TGTGCCTGGAGTTTAGATCTAGCGGGGCCGGCTGAGCAGTTCTTC	CAWSLDLAGPAEQFF
TRBD2	.	TRBV7-9	TRBJ2-1	TGTTCCAGCAGCTCAGCTAGCGGGAGTTTGAATGAGCAGTTCTTC	CSSSSASGSLNEQFF
TRBD2	.	TRBV9	TRBJ2-1	TGTGCCAGCAGCGCACCACTAGCGGGAGGCCACAATGAGCAGTTCTTC	CASSAPLAGGHNEQFF
TRBD1	.	TRBV19	TRBJ2-4	TGTGCCAGTACCGACGGACAGGGTATTATCAACATTCAGTACTTC	CASTDGQGIINIQYF
.	.	TRBV9	TRBJ2-5	TGTGCCAGCAGCGCGATGAGCGACAGGCTGACAGAGACCCAGTACTTC	CASSAMSDRLTETQYF
.	.	TRBV12-5	TRBJ2-1	TGTGCTAGTGGTTTGATCGTCCAGCGCGCCTACAATGAGCAGTTCTTC	CASGLIVQRAYNEQFF
.	once	TRBV5-6	TRBJ1-6	TGTGCCAGCAGCTTGGTACAAAATAATTCACCCCTCCACTTT	CASSLVQNNSPLHF
TRBD2	few	TRBV7-9	TRBJ2-1	TGTGCCAGCAGCCCAGTAGCGGGAGCAATGGGTGAGCAGTTCTTC	CASSPVAGAMGEQFF
TRBD2	.	TRBV5-1	TRBJ2-3	TGCGCCAGCAGCCTTAGCGGGAGGACCACAGATACGCAGTATTTT	CASSLSGRTTDTQYF
TRBD1	.	TRBV6-1	TRBJ1-1	TGTGCCAGCAGTAAAGGACAGGACTCGATGAACACTGAAGCTTTCTTT	CASSKGQDSMNTEAFF
TRBD2	.	TRBV7-8	TRBJ2-2	TGTGCCAGCAGCTTGGGGACTAGCGGGAGGGCCGGGACCGGGGAGCTGTTTTTT	CASSLGTSGRAGTGELFF
.	.	TRBV7-3	TRBJ2-6	TGTGCCAGCAGGCCGGGGATCTCTGGGGCCAACGTCCTGACTTTC	CASRPGISGANVLTF
.	.	TRBV6-1	TRBJ1-5	TGTGCCATCAGAGGGAGCGACTATCAGCCCCAGCATTTT	CAIRGSDYQPQHF
TRBD2	.	TRBV6-1	TRBJ2-2	TGTGCCAGCAATCGACTAGCGGGGGACACCGGGGAGCTGTTTTTT	CASNRLAGDTGELFF
TRBD2	.	TRBV11-3	TRBJ2-2	TGTGCCAGCACCCGGGGGAGCGGGACGGACACCGGGGAGCTGTTTTTT	CASTRGSGTDTGELFF
.	few	TRBV6-1	TRBJ2-7	TGTGCCAGCAGTGAACCGGGCCAGGGATTCTACGAGCAGTACTTC	CASSEPGQGFYEQYF
TRBD1	.	TRBV5-5	TRBJ1-2	TGTGCCAGCAGCTTGGGACAGGGGGCCTATGGCTACACCTTC	CASSLGQGAYGYTF
.	.	TRBV7-2	TRBJ2-1	TGTGCCAGCAGTTCCCAGGGTGGGCAGTTCTTC	CASSSQGGQFF
TRBD2	.	TRBV19	TRBJ2-3	TGTGCCAGTAGTATAGGGCCTAGCGGGAGGATCGCCGCCACAGATACGCAGTATTTT	CASSIGPSGRIAATDTQYF
.	.	TRBV4-3	TRBJ2-3	TGCGCCAGCAGCCGGACGGGACTCAGCACAGATACGCAGTATTTT	CASSRTGLSTDTQYF
.	.	TRBV27	TRBJ2-2	TGTGCCAGCAGTTTTTCAGATTTTGGGAACACCGGGGAGCTGTTTTTT	CASSFSDFGNTGELFF
.	.	TRBV12-5	TRBJ2-2	TGTGCTAGTGGTTTGGGGACTTCGAACACCGGGGAGCTGTTTTTT	CASGLGTSNTGELFF
TRBD1	.	TRBV9	TRBJ2-2	TGTGCCAGCAGCGTTTTAGACAGGGACACCGGGGAGCTGTTTTTT	CASSVLDRDTGELFF
TRBD2	.	TRBV29-1	TRBJ2-1	TGCAGCGTTGACCTTACTAGCGCCGAGCAGTTCTTC	CSVDLTSAEQFF
TRBD1	.	TRBV13	TRBJ1-2	TGTGCCAGCAGCTTAGGACAGGGGGATGGCTACACCTTC	CASSLGQGDGYTF
.	.	TRBV6-6	TRBJ2-1	TGTGCCAGCAGTTACCTGCTAAATGAGCAGTTCTTC	CASSYLLNEQFF
.	.	TRBV4-3	TRBJ1-1	TGCGCCAGCAGCCAAGAAGTTCGGGTTACTGAAGCTTTCTTT	CASSQEVRVTEAFF
.	few	TRBV2	TRBJ1-5	TGTGCCAGCAGTGCAGGTGACAATCAGCCCCAGCATTTT	CASSAGDNQPQHF
.	.	TRBV10-3	TRBJ1-1	TGTGCCATCAGTGTGACAGGAATTACTGAAGCTTTCTTT	CAISVTGITEAFF
.	.	TRBV28	TRBJ1-4	TGTGCCAGCAGTTTCGGAGCTGAAAAACTGTTTTTT	CASSFGAEKLFF
TRBD2	few	TRBV5-3	TRBJ2-1	TGTGCCAGAAGCTTGGCGGGAGGCGGGGTTTGCAATGAGCAGTTCTTC	CARSLAGGGVCNEQFF
.	.	TRBV6-6	TRBJ1-1	TGTGCCAGCAGTTACTGGGGGGGCCTGAACACTGAAGCTTTCTTT	CASSYWGGLNTEAFF
.	once	TRBV7-8	TRBJ1-2	TGTGCCAGCAGCTTAAGTGAGCCGGGAGGCTATGGCTACACCTTC	CASSLSEPGGYGYTF
TRBD1	.	TRBV28	TRBJ1-1	TGTGCCAGCAGGGCGCTCCCCGGGACAGGGTTGAGGGACACTGAAGCTTTCTTT	CASRALPGTGLRDTEAFF
TRBD2	few	TRBV5-1	TRBJ2-1	TGCGCCAGCAGCTTGGACGTGGGAGGGACCCACAATGAGCAGTTCTTC	CASSLDVGGTHNEQFF
.	.	TRBV19	TRBJ1-1	TGTGCCAGTAGTTTTTTGACAGGAGAAGCTTTCTTT	CASSFLTGEAFF
.	once	TRBV28	TRBJ1-3	TGTGCCAGCAAGAACAGGCTCGGATCTGGAAACACCATATATTTT	CASKNRLGSGNTIYF
TRBD2	.	TRBV7-2	TRBJ2-6	TGTGCCAGCAGCCTTCTCGGGGGGGTTCCTGGGGCCAACGTCCTGACTTTC	CASSLLGGVPGANVLTF
.	.	TRBV5-6	TRBJ2-2	TGTGCCAGCAGCTTGGGCCCCGGGAGAGTGACCGGGGAGCTGTTTTTT	CASSLGPGRVTGELFF
.	.	TRBV2	TRBJ2-3	TGTGCCAGCTCCAGGGAACAGACAGATACGCAGTATTTT	CASSREQTDTQYF
TRBD2	.	TRBV6-4	TRBJ2-1	TGTGCCAGCAGTGACAATTTACTAGCGGGGACAAATGAGCAGTTCTTC	CASSDNLLAGTNEQFF